This T cell receptor beta chain came from a study of control samples from healthy donors and cancer patients. Sequencing was performed with immunoSEQ multiplex PCR; in TCRdb, only in-frame clones are kept and a portion is missing. Seen here are roughly 150,000 clones, 85% to 90% observed once, and the top ten hold under 2%. The CDR3 sequence is 15 residues long. The V gene's germline CDR1 is SEHNR and CDR2 FQNEAQ (reference sequence). Trimming took 4 bases from V and 3 from J, leaving 15 bases between them. The material sequenced was blood. The chain is built from TRBV7-9 and TRBJ2-5; D may correspond to TRBD1 or TRBD2 (6 bases each). The sequence was collected from a man aged 18 to 29 in good health. The CDR3 here is CASSYRGSGEETQYF. The CDR3 DNA follows: TGTGCCAGCAGCTATAGGGGGTCGGGGGAAGAGACCCAGTACTTC. Drawing the rest from reference TRBV7-9 and TRBJ2-5, the complete variable domain is DTGVSQNPRHKITKRGQNVTFRCDPISEHNRLYWYRQTLGQGPEFLTYFQNEAQLEKSRLLSDRFSAERPKGSFSTLEIQRTEQGDSAMYLCASSYRGSGEETQYFGPGTRLLVL.